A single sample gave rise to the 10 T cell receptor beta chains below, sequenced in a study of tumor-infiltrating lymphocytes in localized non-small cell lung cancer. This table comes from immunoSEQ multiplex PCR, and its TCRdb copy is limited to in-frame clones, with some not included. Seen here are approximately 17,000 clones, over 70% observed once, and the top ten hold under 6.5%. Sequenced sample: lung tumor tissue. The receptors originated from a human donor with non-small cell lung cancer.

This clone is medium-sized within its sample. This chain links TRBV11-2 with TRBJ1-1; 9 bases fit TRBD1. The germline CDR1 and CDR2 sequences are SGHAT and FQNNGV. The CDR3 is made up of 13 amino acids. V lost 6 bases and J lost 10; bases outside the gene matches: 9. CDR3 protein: CASSQDRGVGAFF. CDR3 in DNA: TGTGCCAGCAGTCAGGACAGGGGTGTGGGAGCTTTCTTT.

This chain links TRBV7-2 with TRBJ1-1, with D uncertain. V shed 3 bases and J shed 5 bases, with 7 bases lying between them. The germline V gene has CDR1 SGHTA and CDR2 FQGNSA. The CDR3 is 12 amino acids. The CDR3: CASSFLRTEAFF. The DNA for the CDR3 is TGTGCCAGCAGCTTCCTTAGGACTGAAGCTTTCTTT.

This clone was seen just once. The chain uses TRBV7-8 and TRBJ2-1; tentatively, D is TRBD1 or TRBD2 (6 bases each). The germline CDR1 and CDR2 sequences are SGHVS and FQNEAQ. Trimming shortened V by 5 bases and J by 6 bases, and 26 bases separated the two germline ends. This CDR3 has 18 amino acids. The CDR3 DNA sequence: TGTGCCAGCAGCGCCCCTAGGTGGTCTCGGGGGCGAGGCAATGAGCAGTTCTTC. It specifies CASSAPRWSRGRGNEQFF.

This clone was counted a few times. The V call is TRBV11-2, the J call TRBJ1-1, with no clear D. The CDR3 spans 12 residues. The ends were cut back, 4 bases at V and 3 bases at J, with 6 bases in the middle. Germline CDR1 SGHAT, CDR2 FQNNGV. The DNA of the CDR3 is TGTGCCAGCAGCTCCGTACACACTGAAGCTTTCTTT. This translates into CASSSVHTEAFF.

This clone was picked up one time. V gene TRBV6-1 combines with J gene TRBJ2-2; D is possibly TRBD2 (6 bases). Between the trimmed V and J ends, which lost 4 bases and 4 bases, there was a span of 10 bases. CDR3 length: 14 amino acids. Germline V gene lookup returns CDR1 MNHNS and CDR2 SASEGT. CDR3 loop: CASSVWEATGELFF. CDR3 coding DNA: TGTGCCAGCAGTGTATGGGAGGCCACCGGGGAGCTGTTTTTT.

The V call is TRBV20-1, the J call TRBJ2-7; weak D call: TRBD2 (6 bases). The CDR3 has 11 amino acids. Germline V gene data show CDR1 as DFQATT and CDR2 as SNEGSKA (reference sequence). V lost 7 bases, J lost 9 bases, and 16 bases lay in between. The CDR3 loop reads CSGAGNNGQYF. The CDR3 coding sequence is TGCAGTGGCGCGGGAAATAACGGGCAGTACTTC.

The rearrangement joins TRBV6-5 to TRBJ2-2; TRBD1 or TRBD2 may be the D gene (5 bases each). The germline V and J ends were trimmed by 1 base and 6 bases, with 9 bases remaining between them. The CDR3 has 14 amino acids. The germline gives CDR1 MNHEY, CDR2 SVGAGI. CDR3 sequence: CASSYLVGAGELFF. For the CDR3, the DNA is TGTGCCAGCAGTTACTTAGTGGGGGCCGGGGAGCTGTTTTTT.

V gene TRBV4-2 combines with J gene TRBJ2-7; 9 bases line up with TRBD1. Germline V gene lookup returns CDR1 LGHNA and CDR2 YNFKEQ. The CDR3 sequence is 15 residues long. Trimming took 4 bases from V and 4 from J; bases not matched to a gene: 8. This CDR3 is CASSLDGTGSYEQYF. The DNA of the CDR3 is TGTGCCAGCAGCCTCGACGGGACAGGGAGTTACGAGCAGTACTTC.

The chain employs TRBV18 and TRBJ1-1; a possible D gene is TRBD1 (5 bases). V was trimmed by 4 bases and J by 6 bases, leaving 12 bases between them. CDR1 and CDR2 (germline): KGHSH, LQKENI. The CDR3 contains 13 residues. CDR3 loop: CASSLGTGAEAFF. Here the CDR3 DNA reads TGTGCCAGCTCACTGGGTACGGGGGCTGAAGCTTTCTTT.

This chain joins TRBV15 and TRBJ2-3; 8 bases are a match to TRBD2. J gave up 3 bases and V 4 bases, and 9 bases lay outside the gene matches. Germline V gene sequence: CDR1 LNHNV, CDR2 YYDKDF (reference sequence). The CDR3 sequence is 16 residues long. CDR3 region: CATSMTLAARTDTQYF. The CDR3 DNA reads TGTGCCACCAGCATGACACTAGCGGCTCGAACAGATACGCAGTATTTT. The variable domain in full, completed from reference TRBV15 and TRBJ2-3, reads DAMVIQNPRYQVTQFGKPVTLSCSQTLNHNVMYWYQQKSSQAPKLLFHYYDKDFNNEADTPDNFQSRRPNTSFCFLDIRSPGLGDTAMYLCATSMTLAARTDTQYFGPGTRLTVL.